This T cell receptor (beta chain) was identified during a study of OX40 agonist ivuxolimab in advanced cancers. Germline V gene data show CDR1 as SGHAT and CDR2 as FQNNGV. With 3 bases removed from V and 8 bases from J, the gap between germline ends came to 16 bases. The CDR3 extends over 14 amino acids. Repertoires were generated with immunoSEQ multiplex PCR, while TCRdb's copy carries only in-frame clones and drops some. There are tens of thousands of clones in the sample; around 83% occur only once, and more than 0.95% lies in the top ten. The origin of this receptor is an adult with an advanced solid tumor such as melanoma, head and neck, liver or kidney cancer. Sequenced here: CD4+ or CD8+ T cells sorted from blood, sampled in a trial of the OX40 agonist ivuxolimab. The chain recombines TRBV11-2 with TRBJ1-2; perhaps TRBD1 as D (6 bases). CDR3 region: CASSFGQRAGGYTF. CDR3 DNA sequence: TGTGCCAGCAGCTTTGGACAGCGAGCAGGGGGCTACACCTTC.